A single sample gave rise to the 3 T cell receptor beta chains below, sequenced in a study of blood T cell repertoires in COVID-19. Only in-frame clones appear in the TCRdb table, and some are missing; sequencing was by immunoSEQ multiplex PCR. The data show fewer than 500,000 clones, with roughly 80% seen just once and about 1.2% held by the top ten. Sequenced material: peripheral blood. The origin of the receptors is a human donor with acute or convalescent COVID-19. The donor label of this sample is uncertain.

J is TRBJ2-1 and V is TRBV2, with TRBD2 identical over 11 bases. The CDR3 covers 13 residues. The germline CDR1 and CDR2 sequences are SNHLY and FYNNEI. Unmatched junction bases numbered 1, after V lost 5 bases and J lost 7 bases. DNA for the CDR3: TGTGCCAGCAGTCGACTAGCGGGGAATGAGCAGTTCTTC. As protein: CASSRLAGNEQFF.

This clone was seen just once. V usage is TRBV2 and J usage is TRBJ1-4, with D hard to call. Trimming shortened V by 4 bases and J by 8 bases, and 17 bases separated the two germline ends. The germline V gene has CDR1 SNHLY and CDR2 FYNNEI. The CDR3 loop spans 15 amino acids. CDR3 region: CASSGLWRDEEKLFF. The CDR3 nucleotides are TGTGCCAGCAGTGGGCTTTGGAGGGATGAAGAAAAACTGTTTTTT.

The chain links TRBV7-2 to TRBJ2-1, with D possibly matching TRBD2 (5 bases). Germline CDR1 reads SGHTA; CDR2 reads FQGNSA. CDR3 length: 15 residues. Trimming cost V 2 bases and J 5 bases, with 13 bases left between them. This CDR3 reads CASSLYGRTHNEQFF. The CDR3 bases are TGTGCCAGCAGCTTATACGGTAGGACTCACAATGAGCAGTTCTTC.